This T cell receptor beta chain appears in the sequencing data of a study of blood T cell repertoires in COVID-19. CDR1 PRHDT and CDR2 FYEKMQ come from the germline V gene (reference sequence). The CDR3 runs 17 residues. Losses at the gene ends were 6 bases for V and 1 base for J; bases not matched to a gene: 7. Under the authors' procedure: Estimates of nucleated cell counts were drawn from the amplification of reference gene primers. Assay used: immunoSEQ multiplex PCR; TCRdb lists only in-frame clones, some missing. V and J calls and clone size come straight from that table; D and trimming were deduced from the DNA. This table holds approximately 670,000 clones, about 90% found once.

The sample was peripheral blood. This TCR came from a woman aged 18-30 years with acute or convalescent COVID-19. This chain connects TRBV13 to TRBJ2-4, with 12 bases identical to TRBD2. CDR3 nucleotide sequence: TGTGCCAGCAGTCTTCCTAGCGGGGGGGCCGCCAAAAACATTCAGTACTTC. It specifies CASSLPSGGAAKNIQYF.